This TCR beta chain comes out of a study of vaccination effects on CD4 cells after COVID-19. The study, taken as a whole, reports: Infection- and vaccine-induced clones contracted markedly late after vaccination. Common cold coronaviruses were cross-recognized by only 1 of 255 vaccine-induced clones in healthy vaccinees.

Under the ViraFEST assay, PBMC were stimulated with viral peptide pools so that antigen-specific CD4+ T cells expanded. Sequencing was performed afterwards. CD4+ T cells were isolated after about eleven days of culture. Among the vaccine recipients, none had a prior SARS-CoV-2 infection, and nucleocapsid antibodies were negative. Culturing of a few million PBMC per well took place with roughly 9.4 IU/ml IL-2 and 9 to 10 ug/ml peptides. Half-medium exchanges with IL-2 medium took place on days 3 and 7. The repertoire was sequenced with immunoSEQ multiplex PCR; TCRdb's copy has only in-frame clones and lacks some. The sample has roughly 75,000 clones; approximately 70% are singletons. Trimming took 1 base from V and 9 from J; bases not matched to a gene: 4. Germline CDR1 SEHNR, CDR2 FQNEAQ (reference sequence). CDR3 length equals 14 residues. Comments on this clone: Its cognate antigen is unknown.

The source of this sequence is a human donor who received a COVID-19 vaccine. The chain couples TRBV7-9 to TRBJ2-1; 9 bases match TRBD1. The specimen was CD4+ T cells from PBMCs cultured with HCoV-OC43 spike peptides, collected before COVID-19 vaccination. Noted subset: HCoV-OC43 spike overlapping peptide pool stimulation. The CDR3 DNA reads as TGTGCCAGCAGCTTAGTACAGGGGGCGGGTGAGCAGTTCTTC. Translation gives CASSLVQGAGEQFF.